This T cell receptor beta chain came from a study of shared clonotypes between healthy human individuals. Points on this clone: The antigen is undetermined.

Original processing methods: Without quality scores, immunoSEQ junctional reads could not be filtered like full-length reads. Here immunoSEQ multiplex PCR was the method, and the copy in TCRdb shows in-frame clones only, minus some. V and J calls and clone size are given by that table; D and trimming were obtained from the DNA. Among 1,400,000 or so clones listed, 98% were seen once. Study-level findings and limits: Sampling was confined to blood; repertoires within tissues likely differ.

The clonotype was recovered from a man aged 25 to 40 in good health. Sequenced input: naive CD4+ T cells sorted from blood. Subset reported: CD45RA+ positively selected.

Here the CDR3 reads CASSPKPGNYEQYF. Here the CDR3 DNA reads TGTGCCAGCAGCCCAAAGCCAGGGAACTACGAGCAGTACTTC. This chain connects TRBV7-9 to TRBJ2-7, with D possibly matching TRBD1 (5 bases). The CDR3 consists of 14 residues. Germline V CDR1 and CDR2: SEHNR, FQNEAQ (reference sequence). The V gene lost 5 bases and the J gene lost 3 bases, with 14 bases spanning the gap.